A single sample gave rise to the 20 T cell receptor beta chains below, sequenced in a study of blood T cell repertoires in COVID-19 (TCRdb year 2020). The library was produced with the immunoSEQ multiplex PCR assay. Not all clones reach the TCRdb copy of this immuneACCESS table, which keeps in-frame sequences only. Checked studies attribute under half of the gap to unresolved V genes and leave the rest unexplained. Across this sample there are more than 150,000 clones, with roughly 85% seen only once. The ten largest clones add up to around 8.3% of the sample. The sequencing input was peripheral blood. The source is a man aged 55 to 70 with acute or convalescent COVID-19.

This clone turned up a few times. This chain connects TRBV24-1 to TRBJ1-2; TRBD1 is a possible D gene (5 bases). Germline CDR1 is KGHDR and CDR2 is SFDVKD. V was trimmed by 6 bases and J by 3 bases, leaving 10 bases between them. This CDR3 is built from 13 residues. The CDR3 spells CATSSTGYYGYTF. The CDR3 coding sequence is TGTGCCACCAGTTCTACAGGCTACTATGGCTACACCTTC.

This chain joins TRBV4-1 and TRBJ1-1, with 8 bases aligning to TRBD1. V was clipped by 2 bases and J by 3 bases; unmatched bases: 8. This CDR3 spans 16 amino acids. Germline V lookup: CDR1 MGHRA, CDR2 YSYEKL. The CDR3 spells CASSQLYRGAYTEAFF. The CDR3 nucleotides are TGCGCCAGCAGCCAACTTTACAGGGGGGCATACACTGAAGCTTTCTTT.

The chain is built from TRBV3-1 (or the pseudogene TRBV3-2) and TRBJ1-1; possibly TRBD1 for D (5 bases). Looked up from germline, CDR1 is LGHDT and CDR2 is YNNKEL (reference sequence). The length of the CDR3 is 13 residues. Trimming took 3 bases from V and 1 from J, leaving 6 bases between them. CDR3 residues: CASSHRGNTEAFF. The CDR3, as DNA: TGTGCCAGCAGCCATAGGGGGAACACTGAAGCTTTCTTT.

The DNA for the CDR3 is TGTGCCAGCAGGCCCGAGCGAGGGAGCAATCAGCCCCAGCATTTT. Amino acids: CASRPERGSNQPQHF. The V and J genes are TRBV28 and TRBJ1-5; D is uncertain. Germline assignment: CDR1 MDHEN and CDR2 SYDVKM. V was pared by 6 bases and J by 1 base, with 13 bases between. The CDR3 is made up of 15 amino acids.

This clone has only one observation. The V call is TRBV24-1, the J call TRBJ1-4; TRBD1 matches at 8 bases. CDR3 size: 14 residues. Trimming cost V 7 bases and J 7 bases; bases outside gene matches: 7. Germline CDR1 reads KGHDR; CDR2 reads SFDVKD. The CDR3 loop is CATSEDRGGEKLFF. Here the CDR3 DNA reads TGTGCCACCAGCGAAGACAGGGGAGGTGAAAAACTGTTTTTT.

This clone has only one observation. The chain uses TRBV7-3 and TRBJ1-5; D remains ambiguous. Trimming took off 5 bases at V and 0 bases at J, with 5 bases between the two ends. The CDR3 runs 13 residues. Germline V lookup: CDR1 SGHTA, CDR2 FQGTGA. Here the CDR3 reads CASSQDSNQPQHF. CDR3 coding DNA: TGTGCCAGCAGCCAGGATAGCAATCAGCCCCAGCATTTT.

The chain uses TRBV24-1 and TRBJ2-1, with TRBD2 as a possible D gene (6 bases). The germline V gene encodes CDR1 KGHDR and CDR2 SFDVKD. The CDR3 has 18 amino acids. Trimming removed 0 bases from V and 5 bases from J, with 19 bases in between. In DNA form, the CDR3 reads TGTGCCACCAGTGATTTGGCCTCCGCGCGGGGTGCTAACAATGAGCAGTTCTTC. Translation: CATSDLASARGANNEQFF.

This clone was detected only a few times. The rearrangement joins TRBV5-8 to TRBJ1-1; 10 nucleotides agree with TRBD1. V gave up 7 bases and J gave up 1 base; unmatched junction bases: 13. The CDR3 has 17 amino acids. CDR1 and CDR2 from the germline V gene are SGHTS and YDEGEE. The CDR3 bases are TGTGCCAGCCCTGATCTGAGACAGGGGGCTAAGAACACTGAAGCTTTCTTT. This encodes CASPDLRQGAKNTEAFF.

The rearrangement links TRBV7-3 to TRBJ2-7; 7 positions agree with TRBD2. This CDR3 region has 16 residues. The V and J ends lost 1 base and 1 base, in that order; junction bases with no gene match: 7. Germline-derived CDR1 and CDR2 are SGHTA and FQGTGA. CDR3 sequence reads: CASSLKVASGSYEQYF. The CDR3 DNA reads as TGTGCCAGCAGCTTAAAAGTGGCTAGCGGATCCTACGAGCAGTACTTC.

This clone was seen a single time. CDR3 coding DNA: TGTGCCATCAACCGGGGAGACGGGGAGCTGTTTTTT. Its protein is CAINRGDGELFF. The J gene is TRBJ2-2, the V gene TRBV10-3; D possibly corresponds to TRBD2 (5 bases). V was shortened by 7 bases and J by 7 bases, with 10 bases between the two germline ends. Germline V gene data show CDR1 as ENHRY and CDR2 as SYGVKD. The length of the CDR3 is 12 residues.

This sequence joins TRBV6-5 and TRBJ2-7; possibly TRBD1 for D (5 bases). V lost 6 bases to trimming and J lost 12 bases, with 12 bases between them. CDR3 length: 10 residues. Germline V gene sequence: CDR1 MNHEY, CDR2 SVGAGI. The CDR3 loop is CASRGRGPYF. The CDR3 DNA follows: TGTGCCAGCAGGGGAAGGGGCCCGTACTTC.

This clone has more than one count but fewer than ten. V is TRBV5-1 and J is TRBJ1-1, with D possibly TRBD1 on 6 matching bases. CDR3 length: 15 amino acids. Trimming took 4 bases from V and 4 from J, leaving 17 bases between them. CDR1 is SGHRS, CDR2 YFSETQ, per germline. This chain's CDR3 is CASSEQGSGGTEAFF. The CDR3 DNA follows: TGCGCCAGCAGCGAACAGGGCTCGGGTGGCACTGAAGCTTTCTTT. Variable domain in full (rest from reference TRBV5-1 and TRBJ1-1): KAGVTQTPRYLIKTRGQQVTLSCSPISGHRSVSWYQQTPGQGLQFLFEYFSETQRNKGNFPGRFSGRQFSNSRSEMNVSTLELGDSALYLCASSEQGSGGTEAFFGQGTRLTVV.

Notes on this clone: The junction does not match germline at one end; this may be a read error. The genes are TRBV5-1 and TRBJ2-5; 7 bases are shared with TRBD2. The CDR3 is 16 residues long. The germline V gene encodes CDR1 SGHRS and CDR2 YFSETQ. The CDR3 bases are TGCGCCCGCAGCCTTGGGGGGGGAGGACCGCAAGAGACCCAGTACTTC. This codes for CARSLGGGGPQETQYF.

This chain joins TRBV18 and TRBJ2-7, with TRBD2 matching over 7 bases. Germline loops: CDR1 KGHSH, CDR2 LQKENI. This CDR3 spans 13 amino acids. V lost 6 bases and J lost 4; bases outside the gene matches: 6. The CDR3 nucleotides read TGTGCCAGCTCCATCGGGAGGCCATACGAGCAGTACTTC. Translated: CASSIGRPYEQYF.

V and J are TRBV12-3 or TRBV12-4 and TRBJ1-5; no definite D call. The CDR3 runs 12 residues. The V end was cut by 6 bases, the J end by 4 bases, with 7 bases between. The CDR3 loop reads CASSPTNQPQHF. CDR3 sequence (DNA): TGTGCCAGCAGCCCTACGAATCAGCCCCAGCATTTT.

Comment on this clone: The same CDR3 also results from other DNA sequences found in this sample. The chain combines TRBV4-1 with TRBJ1-1; perhaps TRBD1 as D (6 bases). V lost 5 bases, J lost 1 base, and 8 bases lay in between. Per germline, CDR1 MGHRA and CDR2 YSYEKL. The CDR3 is 13 amino acids. CDR3 loop: CASSLQGNTEAFF. The CDR3 DNA is TGCGCCAGCAGCTTACAGGGGAACACTGAAGCTTTCTTT.

This chain links TRBV3-1 (or the pseudogene TRBV3-2) with TRBJ1-2; a possible D gene is TRBD1 (5 bases). The V and J ends lost 4 bases and 0 bases respectively, with 9 bases between them. Germline assignment: CDR1 LGHDT and CDR2 YNNKEL (reference sequence). The CDR3 runs 14 residues. The CDR3 nucleotides are TGTGCCAGCAGCCCGGGGGAAGCTAACTATGGCTACACCTTC. Translating it yields CASSPGEANYGYTF.

This rearrangement joins TRBV28 to TRBJ2-7, with D maybe TRBD2 (6 bases). CDR1 MDHEN and CDR2 SYDVKM come from the germline V gene. This CDR3 region has 13 residues. Trimming took off 10 bases at V and 5 bases at J, with 18 bases between the two ends. In DNA form, the CDR3 reads TGTGCCACCCGGGACGGAGGCGGGAACGAGCAGTACTTC. Translation: CATRDGGGNEQYF.

The CDR3 reads CASSLSSYEQYF. Written as DNA, the CDR3 is TGTGCCAGCAGTTTATCTTCCTACGAGCAGTACTTC. The chain uses TRBV28 and TRBJ2-7; D is unresolved. V was shortened by 1 base and J by 1 base, with 2 bases between the two germline ends. Germline values: CDR1 MDHEN, CDR2 SYDVKM. The CDR3 length is 12 residues.

This chain uses TRBV5-5 with TRBJ1-4; perhaps TRBD1 as D (5 bases). V lost 0 bases and J 8 bases, leaving 14 bases between the germline ends. The CDR3 loop spans 15 amino acids. Germline assignment: CDR1 SGHKS and CDR2 YYEKEE (reference sequence). DNA for the CDR3: TGTGCCAGCAGCTTGGAGGGGCAGGGTGGGGAAAAACTGTTTTTT. Protein sequence: CASSLEGQGGEKLFF.